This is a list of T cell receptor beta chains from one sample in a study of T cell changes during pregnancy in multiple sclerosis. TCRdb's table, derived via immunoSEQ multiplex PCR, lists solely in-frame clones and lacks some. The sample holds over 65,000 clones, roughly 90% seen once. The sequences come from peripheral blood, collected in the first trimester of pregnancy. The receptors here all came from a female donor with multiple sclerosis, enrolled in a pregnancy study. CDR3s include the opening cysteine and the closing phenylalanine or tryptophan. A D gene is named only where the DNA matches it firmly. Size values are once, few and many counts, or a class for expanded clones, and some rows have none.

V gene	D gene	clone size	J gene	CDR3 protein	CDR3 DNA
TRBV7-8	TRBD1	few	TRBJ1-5	CASSTRTGGLNSNQPQHF	TGTGCCAGCAGCACTCGGACAGGGGGGCTCAATAGCAATCAGCCCCAGCATTTT
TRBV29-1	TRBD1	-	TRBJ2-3	CSVAGTGGTSTDTQYF	TGCAGCGTAGCCGGGACAGGGGGCACCAGCACAGATACGCAGTATTTT
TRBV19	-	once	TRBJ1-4	CASRAAGGNEKLFF	TGTGCCAGTAGGGCCGCGGGGGGCAATGAAAAACTGTTTTTT
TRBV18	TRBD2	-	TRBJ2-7	CASSPIPGGSSYEQYF	TGTGCCAGCTCACCCATCCCGGGCGGGAGTTCCTACGAGCAGTACTTC
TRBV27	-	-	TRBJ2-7	CASSLAGYEQYF	TGTGCCAGCAGTTTAGCCGGCTACGAGCAGTACTTC
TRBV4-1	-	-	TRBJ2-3	CASSPQQGKDTQYF	TGCGCCAGCAGCCCTCAACAGGGAAAAGATACGCAGTATTTT
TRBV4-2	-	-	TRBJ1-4	CASSQEVAGPNEKLFF	TGTGCCAGCAGCCAAGAGGTTGCAGGGCCTAATGAAAAACTGTTTTTT
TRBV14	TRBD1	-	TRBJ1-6	CASSGTGNILSPLHF	TGTGCCAGCAGCGGGACAGGCAATATACTTTCACCCCTCCACTTT
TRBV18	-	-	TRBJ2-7	CASSPIDKDEQYF	TGTGCCAGCTCACCAATAGACAAGGACGAGCAGTACTTC
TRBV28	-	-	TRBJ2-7	CASSIPGRGDEQYF	TGTGCCAGCAGTATACCGGGCAGGGGGGACGAGCAGTACTTC
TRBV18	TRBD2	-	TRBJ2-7	CASSSSGTSGTEQYF	TGTGCCAGCTCATCCTCCGGGACTAGCGGGACCGAGCAGTACTTC
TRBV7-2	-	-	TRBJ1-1	CASSFSVNTEAFF	TGTGCCAGCAGCTTCTCGGTGAACACTGAAGCTTTCTTT
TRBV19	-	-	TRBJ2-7	CASSIATEYEQYF	TGTGCCAGTAGTATAGCGACGGAGTACGAGCAGTACTTC
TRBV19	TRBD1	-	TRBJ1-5	CASSIGVRGNSNQPQHF	TGTGCCAGTAGTATAGGAGTCAGGGGGAATAGCAATCAGCCCCAGCATTTT
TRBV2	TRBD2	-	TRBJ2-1	CASRTTSGGAAEQFF	TGTGCCAGCAGGACTACTAGCGGGGGGGCCGCTGAGCAGTTCTTC
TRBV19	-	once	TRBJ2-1	CASNPRAGKGYNEQFF	TGTGCCAGTAACCCCCGGGCGGGTAAAGGGTACAATGAGCAGTTCTTC
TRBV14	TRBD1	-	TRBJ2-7	CASPETGLGQQYF	TGTGCCAGCCCTGAGACAGGGCTCGGGCAGCAGTACTTC
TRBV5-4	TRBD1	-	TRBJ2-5	CASTSGTEETQYF	TGTGCCAGCACCTCCGGGACAGAAGAGACCCAGTACTTC
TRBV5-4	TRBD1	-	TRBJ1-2	CASSKRGRREFRGYTF	TGTGCCAGCAGCAAAAGGGGGCGCCGGGAGTTCCGCGGCTACACCTTC
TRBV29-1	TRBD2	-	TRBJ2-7	CSIKTSGSSYEQYF	TGCAGCATAAAGACTAGCGGGAGCTCCTACGAGCAGTACTTC
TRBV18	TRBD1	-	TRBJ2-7	CASSLPGQAYSYEQYF	TGTGCCAGCTCACTTCCCGGACAGGCTTATTCCTACGAGCAGTACTTC
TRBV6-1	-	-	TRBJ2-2	CANSGLTGELFF	TGTGCCAACTCGGGTTTGACCGGGGAGCTGTTTTTT
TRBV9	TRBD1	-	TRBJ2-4	CASSVGGTGLAKNIQYF	TGTGCCAGCAGCGTTGGGGGGACAGGTTTAGCCAAAAACATTCAGTACTTC
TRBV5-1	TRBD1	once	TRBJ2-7	CASSLRDRAYEQYF	TGCGCCAGCAGCTTGCGGGACAGGGCTTACGAGCAGTACTTC
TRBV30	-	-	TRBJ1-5	CAWSRDGGGNQPQHF	TGTGCCTGGAGTCGTGACGGGGGAGGCAATCAGCCCCAGCATTTT
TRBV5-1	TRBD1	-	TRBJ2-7	CASSIRDRAYEQYF	TGCGCCAGCAGCATCCGGGACAGGGCCTACGAGCAGTACTTC
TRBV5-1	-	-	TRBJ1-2	CASSRDGQNYGYTF	TGCGCCAGCAGCCGAGATGGACAGAATTATGGCTACACCTTC
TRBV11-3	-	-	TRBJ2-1	CASSFEQFSLPNEQFF	TGTGCCAGCAGCTTTGAACAATTTTCCTTACCTAATGAGCAGTTCTTC
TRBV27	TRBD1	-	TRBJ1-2	CASSLSTGFGYTF	TGTGCCAGCAGTCTTTCGACAGGGTTTGGCTACACCTTC
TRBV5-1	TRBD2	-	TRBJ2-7	CASSRTTNTPGLAGRNEQYF	TGCGCCAGCAGCCGCACTACCAACACCCCGGGACTAGCGGGAAGGAACGAGCAGTACTTC
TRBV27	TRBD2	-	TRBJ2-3	CASSNLLAGTDTQYF	TGTGCCAGCAGCAACCTGCTAGCGGGCACAGATACGCAGTATTTT
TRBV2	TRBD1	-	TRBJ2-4	CASRGTEDIQYF	TGTGCCAGCAGAGGGACAGAGGACATTCAGTACTTC
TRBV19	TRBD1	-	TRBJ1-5	CASSMTGDHSNQPQHF	TGTGCCAGTAGTATGACAGGGGACCATAGCAATCAGCCCCAGCATTTT
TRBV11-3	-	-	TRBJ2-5	CASSTRELDRETQYF	TGTGCCAGCAGCACCAGAGAACTAGATCGGGAGACCCAGTACTTC
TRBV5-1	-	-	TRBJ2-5	CASSLYDSQQETQYF	TGCGCCAGCAGCTTGTACGACAGCCAACAAGAGACCCAGTACTTC
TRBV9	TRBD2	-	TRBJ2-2	CASRSERGANTGELFF	TGTGCCAGCAGATCGGAGCGGGGCGCGAACACCGGGGAGCTGTTTTTT
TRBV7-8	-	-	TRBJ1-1	CASSFPGTEAFF	TGTGCCAGCAGCTTCCCGGGCACTGAAGCTTTCTTT
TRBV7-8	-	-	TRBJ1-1	CASSSPVNTEAFF	TGTGCCAGCAGCTCCCCGGTGAACACTGAAGCTTTCTTT
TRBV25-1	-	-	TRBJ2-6	CASSAVNIQSSGANVLTF	TGTGCCAGCAGTGCCGTGAATATACAGTCTTCCGGGGCCAACGTCCTGACTTTC
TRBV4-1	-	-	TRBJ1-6	CASSQDKVLRSRPTPGNSPLHF	TGCGCCAGCAGCCAAGATAAGGTTTTGCGGTCTAGGCCAACCCCGGGGAATTCACCCCTCCACTTT
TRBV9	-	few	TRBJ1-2	CASSVGGDYYGYTF	TGTGCCAGCAGCGTAGGGGGGGATTACTATGGCTACACCTTC
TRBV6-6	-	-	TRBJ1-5	CASNKRTVGNNQPQHF	TGTGCCAGCAACAAAAGGACAGTGGGGAACAATCAGCCCCAGCATTTT
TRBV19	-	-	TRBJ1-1	CASSDGSPEAFF	TGTGCCAGTAGTGACGGGTCTCCTGAAGCTTTCTTT
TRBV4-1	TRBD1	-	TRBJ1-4	CASSFRDRGREKLFF	TGCGCCAGCAGCTTTCGTGACAGGGGGCGCGAAAAACTGTTTTTT
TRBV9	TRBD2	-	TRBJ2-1	CASSQTAGGWNEQFF	TGTGCCAGCAGCCAGACCGCGGGGGGGTGGAATGAGCAGTTCTTC